This paragraph covers one T cell receptor (beta chain) sequence. Its antigen specificity is not known. No base quality values were provided; no much bigger clone lies one nucleotide off. TCR CDR3 regions were amplified from genomic DNA by multiplex PCR using the deep immunoSEQ assay. Extracted genomic DNA from each cell subset was spread evenly across all wells of several immunoSEQ 96-well plates, with each plate serving as a replicate. For sorted subsets, about 0.2 ug genomic DNA, equal to 30,000 to 35,000 T cell genomes, was loaded into each replicate PCR. Purified libraries were quantified with a Qubit 3.0 fluorometer, sized on a Bioanalyzer 2100, and re-quantified with the KAPA Library Quantification kit. Every immunoSEQ 96-well plate was sequenced on a separate single-read 150-cycle Illumina NextSeq 550 flow cell. The authors processed their data as follows. Because the immunoSEQ output held only junctional sequences and lacked quality scores, the filtering could not match the filtering applied to full-length reads. To assign V/J genes and CDR3, sequences were annotated against IMGT germline references using PyIR, a Python wrapper for IgBLAST v1.9. Reads with weak V/J assignments (E-value above 1e-6), missing CDR3, stop codons, out-of-frame junctions, or ambiguous translated residues were removed. V3J clonotypes were defined as sequences sharing the same inferred V gene, J gene, and CDR3 amino acid sequence. To compute the percentage overlap between repertoires, the number of shared unique clonotypes was divided by the size of the smaller repertoire. Repertoire richness was assessed with RTK rarefaction, the Chao1 estimator, and Recon v2.1 estimates of unobserved clonotypes. Generation probabilities were computed with OLGA for all TCRbeta clonotypes obtained by the gDNA method from several donors. In TCRdb, the immuneACCESS table is reduced to in-frame sequences with V and J assigned. These tables do not hold every clone; where another copy was compared, an unresolved V gene accounts for under half, and the others remain unexplained. Clonal size and the V and J genes are those of that table, whereas D and trimming came from the DNA. The sample table shows under 1,100,000 clones, and about 75% are seen once. The ten largest make up about 1.5% of the sample.

Sequences SNHLY (CDR1) and FYNNEI (CDR2) are obtained from the germline V gene. Trimming costs V 7 bases and J 1 base, and their ends lie 13 bases apart. CDR3 length: 14 amino acids, cysteine to phenylalanine. Of the read, only the CDR3 DNA is kept; its 42 bases are in frame from base 1. This specimen belongs to a study of shared clonotypes between healthy human individuals (dated by TCRdb to 2018 to 2020). In the study overall: Two women and three men aged 18 to 49 years were included in the cohort. For each donor, CD4 naive and CD4 memory were each given three plates, CD8 naive was given two plates, and CD8 memory was given one plate. To estimate repertoire size and how much clonotype sharing occurs between individuals, the study deeply sequenced the blood TCR repertoires of roughly 5 healthy adults. To increase sequencing depth and limit assay-specific biases, different laboratories used diverse techniques to prepare libraries and sequence TCR repertoires. Each donor's leukapheresis produced roughly between roughly 0.9 and 9 billion PBMCs.

Here is what the overall study found, with its caveats: Sampling was restricted to blood, and TCR repertoires in tissue are likely to differ from TCR repertoires in blood. Based on pairwise subsampling, the degree of clonotype sharing among donors was expected to be affected by sequencing depth. Because the study included only a small number of donors, the genetic and exposure-history diversity represented was limited. Higher generation probabilities were observed for clonotypes shared by all four sorted-subset donors than for non-shared clonotypes. Even with the large sequencing depth, rarefaction of the sorted-subset datasets indicated that sequencing was incomplete. Sharing across several donors was observed for approximately 5% of naive CD4, about 3.2% of naive CD8, 2% to 2.5% of memory CD4, and roughly 0.4% of memory CD8 clonotypes. Naive subsets generally had larger estimated clonotype richness than memory subsets.

Healthy HIV-negative adults with no recently reported acute infections or vaccinations were included as donors. All donors were Caucasian adults living in Nashville, Tennessee, USA. CD4+ T cells were enriched by magnetic negative selection; naive cells were then positively selected on CD45RA, and the negative fraction formed the memory subset. Blood was collected by leukapheresis, and PBMCs were isolated by Ficoll-Histopaque density gradient centrifugation and then cryopreserved in liquid nitrogen vapor phase. Analytical flow cytometry was used to check the purity and quantity of each magnetically sorted T cell population. From each sorted fraction, genomic DNA was isolated and quantified by UV absorbance on a Nanodrop 2000c.

The source of this sequence is a man between 18 and 35 years old in good health. The sequenced sample was memory CD4+ T cells sorted from blood. What this sample's cell subset or site label stands for: CD45RA-negative fraction. Here the chain combines TRBV2 and TRBJ1-1; too little of a D gene remains to name it. The CDR3 sequence is CASNPRTGNTEAFF. The bases are TGTGCCAGCAATCCACGGACGGGGAACACTGAAGCTTTCTTT.